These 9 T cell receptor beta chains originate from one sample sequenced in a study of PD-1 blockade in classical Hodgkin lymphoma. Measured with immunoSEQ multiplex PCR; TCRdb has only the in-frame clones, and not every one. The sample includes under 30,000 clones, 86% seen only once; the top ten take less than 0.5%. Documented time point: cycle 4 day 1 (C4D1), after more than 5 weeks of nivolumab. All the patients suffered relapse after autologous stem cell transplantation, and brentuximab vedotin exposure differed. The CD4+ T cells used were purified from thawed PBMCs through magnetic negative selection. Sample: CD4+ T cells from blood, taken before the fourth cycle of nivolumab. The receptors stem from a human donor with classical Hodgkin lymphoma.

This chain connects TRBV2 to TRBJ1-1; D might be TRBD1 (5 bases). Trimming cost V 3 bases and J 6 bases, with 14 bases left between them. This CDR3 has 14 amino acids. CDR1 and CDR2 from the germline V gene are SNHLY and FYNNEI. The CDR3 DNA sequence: TGTGCCAGCAGTGACAGGGTGGGGTTCGCTGAAGCTTTCTTT. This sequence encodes CASSDRVGFAEAFF.

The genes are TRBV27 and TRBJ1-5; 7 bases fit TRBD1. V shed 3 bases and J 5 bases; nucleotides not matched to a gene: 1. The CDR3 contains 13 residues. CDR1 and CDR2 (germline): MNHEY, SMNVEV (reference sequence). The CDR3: CASSFDRDQPQHF. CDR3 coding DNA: TGTGCCAGCAGTTTTGACAGGGATCAGCCCCAGCATTTT.

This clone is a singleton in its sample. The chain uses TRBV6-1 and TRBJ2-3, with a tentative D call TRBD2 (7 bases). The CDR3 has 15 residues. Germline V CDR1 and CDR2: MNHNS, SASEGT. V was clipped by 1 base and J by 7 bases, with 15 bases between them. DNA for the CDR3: TGTGCCAGCAGTGAAGTCCCAGGGGACTATTATACGCAGTATTTT. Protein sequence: CASSEVPGDYYTQYF.

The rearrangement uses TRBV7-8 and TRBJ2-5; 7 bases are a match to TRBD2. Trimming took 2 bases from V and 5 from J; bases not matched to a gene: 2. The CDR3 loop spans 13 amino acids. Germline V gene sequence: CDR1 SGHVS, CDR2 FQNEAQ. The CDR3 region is CASSLWGGETQYF. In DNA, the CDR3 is TGTGCCAGCAGCTTATGGGGGGGGGAGACCCAGTACTTC.

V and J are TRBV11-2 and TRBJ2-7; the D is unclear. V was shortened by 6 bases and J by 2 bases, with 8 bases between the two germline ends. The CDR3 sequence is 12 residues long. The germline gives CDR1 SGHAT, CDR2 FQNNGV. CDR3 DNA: TGTGCCAGCAGTCCTACTGCCTACGAGCAGTACTTC. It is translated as CASSPTAYEQYF. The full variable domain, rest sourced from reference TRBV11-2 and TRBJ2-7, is EAGVAQSPRYKIIEKRQSVAFWCNPISGHATLYWYQQILGQGPKLLIQFQNNGVVDDSQLPKDRFSAERLKGVDSTLKIQPAKLEDSAVYLCASSPTAYEQYFGPGTRLTVT.

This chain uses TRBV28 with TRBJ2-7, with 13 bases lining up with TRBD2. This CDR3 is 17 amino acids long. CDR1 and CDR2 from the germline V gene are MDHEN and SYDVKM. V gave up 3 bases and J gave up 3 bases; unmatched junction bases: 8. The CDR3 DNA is TGTGCCAGCAGTTTTCTCCAACTAGCGGGGGGGATCTACGAGCAGTACTTC. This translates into CASSFLQLAGGIYEQYF. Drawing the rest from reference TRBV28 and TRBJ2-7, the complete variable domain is DVKVTQSSRYLVKRTGEKVFLECVQDMDHENMFWYRQDPGLGLRLIYFSYDVKMKEKGDIPEGYSVSREKKERFSLILESASTNQTSMYLCASSFLQLAGGIYEQYFGPGTRLTVT.

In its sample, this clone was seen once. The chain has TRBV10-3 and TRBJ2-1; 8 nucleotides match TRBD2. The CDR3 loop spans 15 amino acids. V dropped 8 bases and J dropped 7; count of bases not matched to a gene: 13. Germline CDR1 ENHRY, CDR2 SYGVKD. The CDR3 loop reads CAIERAGAGSNEQFF. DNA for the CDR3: TGTGCCATCGAACGAGCGGGGGCCGGGTCAAATGAGCAGTTCTTC.

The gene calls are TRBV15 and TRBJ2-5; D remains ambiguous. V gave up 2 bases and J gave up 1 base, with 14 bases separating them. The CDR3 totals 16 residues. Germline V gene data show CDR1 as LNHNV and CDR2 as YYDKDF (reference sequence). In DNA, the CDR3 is TGTGCCACCAGCAGACCCCAACGACACTTCCAAGAGACCCAGTACTTC. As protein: CATSRPQRHFQETQYF.

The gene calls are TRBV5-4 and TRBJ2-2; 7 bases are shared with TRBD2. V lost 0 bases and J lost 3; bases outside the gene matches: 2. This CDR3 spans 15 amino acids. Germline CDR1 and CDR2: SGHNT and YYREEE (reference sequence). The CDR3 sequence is CASSLGLADTGELFF. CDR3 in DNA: TGTGCCAGCAGCTTGGGACTAGCAGACACCGGGGAGCTGTTTTTT.